What follows describes a single TCR beta chain. These data come from a study of blood T cell repertoires in COVID-19. The V gene end was trimmed by 4 bases and the J gene end by 4 bases; junction bases not matched to a gene: 5. CDR1 and CDR2 (germline): MDHEN, SYDVKM. This CDR3 contains 15 residues. Libraries were prepared by immunoSEQ multiplex PCR; TCRdb keeps only in-frame clonotypes and omits some of them. The data show roughly 190,000 clones, roughly four fifths seen once. The clonotype comes from a woman in her 70s with active or convalescent COVID-19. Sequencing input: peripheral blood. The chain is built from TRBV28 and TRBJ2-2; TRBD2 matches at 8 bases. CDR3 nucleotides: TGTGCCAGCAGTTCAGCGGGAGCGGGCACCGGGGAGCTGTTTTTT. Its translation: CASSSAGAGTGELFF.